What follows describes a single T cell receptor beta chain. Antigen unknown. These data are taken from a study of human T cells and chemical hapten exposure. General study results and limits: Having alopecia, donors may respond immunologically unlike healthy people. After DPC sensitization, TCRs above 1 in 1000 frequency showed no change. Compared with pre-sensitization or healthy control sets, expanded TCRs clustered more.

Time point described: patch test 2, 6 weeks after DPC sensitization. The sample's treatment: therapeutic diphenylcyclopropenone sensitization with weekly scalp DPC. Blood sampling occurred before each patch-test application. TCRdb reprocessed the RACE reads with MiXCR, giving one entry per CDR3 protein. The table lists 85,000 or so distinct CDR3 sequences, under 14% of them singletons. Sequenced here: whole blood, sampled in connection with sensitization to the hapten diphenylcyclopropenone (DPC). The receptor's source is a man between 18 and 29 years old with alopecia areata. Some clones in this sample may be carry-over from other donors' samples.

CDR3 in DNA: TGTGCCAGCAGCTTAAGACCCGGGACAGGGGCCGGCGGGGAGCTGTTTTTT. Encoded protein: CASSLRPGTGAGGELFF. The rearrangement links TRBV11-2 to TRBJ2-2, with TRBD1 matching over 10 bases. CDR3 length: 17 residues. Germline V gene lookup returns CDR1 SGHAT and CDR2 FQNNGV. V lost 2 bases and J lost 7; bases outside the gene matches: 10.